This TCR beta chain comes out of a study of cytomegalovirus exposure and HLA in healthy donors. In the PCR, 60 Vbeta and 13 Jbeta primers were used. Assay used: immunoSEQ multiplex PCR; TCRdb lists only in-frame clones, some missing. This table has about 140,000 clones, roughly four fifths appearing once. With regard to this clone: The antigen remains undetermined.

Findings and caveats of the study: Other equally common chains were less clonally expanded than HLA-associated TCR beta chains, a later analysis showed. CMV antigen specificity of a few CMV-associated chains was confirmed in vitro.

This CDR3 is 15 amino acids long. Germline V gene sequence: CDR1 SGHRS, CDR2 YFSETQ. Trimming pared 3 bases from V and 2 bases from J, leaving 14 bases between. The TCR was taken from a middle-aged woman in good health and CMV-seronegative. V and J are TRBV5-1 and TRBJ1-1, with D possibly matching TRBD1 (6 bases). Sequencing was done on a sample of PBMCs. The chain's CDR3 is CASSWNGQTNTEAFF. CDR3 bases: TGCGCCAGCAGCTGGAATGGACAGACTAACACTGAAGCTTTCTTT.